The 15 T cell receptor beta chains listed next were all sequenced from one sample in a study of T cells in Graves' hyperthyroidism and ophthalmopathy. The TCR beta CDR3 regions underwent amplification using RNA transcripts as the source. HTBI primers were the set used in a first-round RT-PCR of the TCR CDR3. TCRdb re-derived calls from the multiplex PCR reads in MiXCR, one entry per CDR3 protein. The sample carries some 360,000 distinct CDR3 sequences, roughly 14% recorded once. Sequencing was carried out using blood. The receptor source for this set is an older woman with Graves' hyperthyroidism.

This clonotype was recorded at least ten times. The chain uses TRBV11-3 and TRBJ2-3, with no clear D. Germline values: CDR1 SGHNT, CDR2 YENEEA. This CDR3 is 14 amino acids long. The ends were cut back, 3 bases at V and 2 bases at J, with 9 bases in the middle. This CDR3 reads CASSFRTDTDTQYF. CDR3 sequence (DNA): TGTGCCAGCAGCTTCCGGACGGACACAGATACGCAGTATTTT.

This clonotype showed up many times. The rearrangement links TRBV7-8 to TRBJ2-7, with TRBD2 matching 10 bases. V lost 1 base to trimming and J lost 5 bases; unmatched junction nucleotides: 14. The germline CDR1 and CDR2 sequences are SGHVS and FQNEAQ. The CDR3 consists of 18 residues. CDR3 sequence: CASSLGGRVIAGGNEQYF. CDR3 DNA: TGTGCCAGCAGCTTAGGGGGCAGGGTGATAGCGGGAGGCAACGAGCAGTACTTC.

The chain combines TRBV5-6 with TRBJ2-1; the D gene is possibly TRBD2 (5 bases). Trimming shortened V by 2 bases and J by 8 bases, and 8 bases separated the two germline ends. There are 12 residues in the CDR3. Per the germline V gene, CDR1 is SGHDT and CDR2 is YYEEEE. CDR3 DNA: TGTGCCAGCAGCTTTGGTAGCGATGAGCAGTTCTTC. Protein product: CASSFGSDEQFF.

This clonotype was observed at least ten times. The chain employs TRBV24-1 and TRBJ2-2; 8 nucleotides match TRBD1. There are 16 residues in the CDR3. Unmatched junction bases numbered 6, after V lost 5 bases and J lost 2 bases. Germline values: CDR1 KGHDR, CDR2 SFDVKD. CDR3 sequence reads: CATSGDRRTNTGELFF. CDR3 in DNA: TGTGCCACCAGTGGGGACAGGAGAACAAACACCGGGGAGCTGTTTTTT.

This clonotype was observed a few times. The chain has TRBV3-1 and TRBJ2-1; 9 bases fit TRBD1. After removal of 2 bases from V and 4 bases from J, the junction contained 3 bases not matched to a gene. This CDR3 spans 15 amino acids. From germline, CDR1 is LGHDT and CDR2 YNNKEL (reference sequence). The CDR3 DNA sequence: TGTGCCAGCAGCCAACCAGGGACAGGGTACAATGAGCAGTTCTTC. It encodes CASSQPGTGYNEQFF.

This clonotype has a handful of counts. The V and J genes are TRBV6-1 and TRBJ1-5; 7 nucleotides match TRBD1. Germline CDR1 and CDR2: MNHNS and SASEGT. CDR3 length: 15 amino acids. V gave up 5 bases and J gave up 2 bases; unmatched junction bases: 6. Written as DNA, the CDR3 is TGTGCCAGCAGTCGGGGACAGTCGCGCAATCAGCCCCAGCATTTT. Protein product: CASSRGQSRNQPQHF.

This clonotype was picked up many times. The V call is TRBV10-1, the J call TRBJ2-1, with TRBD2 identical over 7 bases. CDR3 length: 16 residues. Germline CDR1 and CDR2: WNHNN and SYGVQD (reference sequence). V gave up 0 bases and J gave up 4 bases; unmatched junction bases: 6. The CDR3 region is CASSESGGPGYNEQFF. The CDR3 bases are TGCGCCAGCAGTGAGTCGGGAGGGCCGGGTTACAATGAGCAGTTCTTC.

This chain uses TRBV19 with TRBJ1-2, with 7 bases lining up with TRBD1. The CDR3 loop spans 16 amino acids. Germline lookup yields CDR1 LNHDA and CDR2 SQIVND (reference sequence). With 5 bases clipped from V and 4 bases from J, the junction kept 13 bases outside the gene matches. CDR3 bases: TGTGCCAGTAGTTCCCGGGCCGGGACAGAAGGCTATGGCTACACCTTC. Translation: CASSSRAGTEGYGYTF.

This clonotype was observed at least ten times. The V gene is TRBV28, the J gene TRBJ2-7; 10 nucleotides align to TRBD2. Trimming cost V 6 bases and J 2 bases; bases outside gene matches: 10. This CDR3 is 16 amino acids long. CDR1 is MDHEN, CDR2 SYDVKM, per germline. The CDR3 region is CASSPTPLAGAYEQYF. The CDR3 bases are TGTGCCAGCAGCCCGACACCGCTAGCGGGGGCCTACGAGCAGTACTTC.

Only one count was recorded for this clonotype. This likely comes from a read error, as the CDR3 has no conserved phenylalanine or tryptophan at its end. The V call is TRBV12-3 or TRBV12-4, the J call TRBJ2-5; 8 bases align to TRBD2. The J segment lost 4 bases and the V segment lost 6 bases, leaving 7 bases of the junction unmatched. This CDR3 region has 14 residues. The CDR3, as DNA: TGTGCCAGCAGGTTAAGACTAGCGTCAGAGACCCAGTACCTC. Encoded protein: CASRLRLASETQYL.

This clonotype turned up a few times. V gene TRBV19 combines with J gene TRBJ2-7, with D tentatively TRBD2 (6 bases). Germline V CDR1 and CDR2: LNHDA, SQIVND (reference sequence). V was clipped by 10 bases and J by 2 bases, with 15 bases between them. The CDR3 loop spans 13 amino acids. The CDR3 protein is CATNAGGPYEQYF. CDR3 in DNA: TGTGCCACCAACGCCGGGGGACCCTACGAGCAGTACTTC.

The rearrangement uses TRBV6-1 and TRBJ2-5; D may be TRBD1 (6 bases). The CDR3 extends over 15 amino acids. Germline V gene lookup returns CDR1 MNHNS and CDR2 SASEGT. Between the trimmed V and J ends, which lost 6 bases and 1 base, there was a span of 15 bases. CDR3 bases: TGTGCCAGCAGCGGTTTCCAAGGGGGCCAAGAGACCCAGTACTTC. Translated, it gives CASSGFQGGQETQYF.

The sample holds many counts of this clonotype. V usage is TRBV11-2 and J usage is TRBJ2-3, with no clear D. Germline V lookup: CDR1 SGHAT, CDR2 FQNNGV. This CDR3 has 12 amino acids. Trimming left V 4 bases short and J 6 bases short, with 8 bases between. The CDR3 loop reads CASSWDRDTQYF. As DNA, the CDR3 is TGTGCCAGCAGCTGGGATAGGGATACGCAGTATTTT.

The gene calls are TRBV7-3 and TRBJ2-1; 16 nucleotides align to TRBD2. Trimming cost V 5 bases and J 2 bases; bases outside gene matches: 9. This CDR3 is built from 19 residues. Germline V CDR1 and CDR2: SGHTA, FQGTGA. For the CDR3, the DNA is TGTGCCAGCAGCCAACAGGGACTAGCGGGAGGGGGGGCCTACAATGAGCAGTTCTTC. It yields the protein CASSQQGLAGGGAYNEQFF. The variable domain in full, with the rest retrieved from reference TRBV7-3 and TRBJ2-1, is GAGVSQTPSNKVTEKGKYVELRCDPISGHTALYWYRQSLGQGPEFLIYFQGTGAADDSGLPNDRFFAVRPEGSVSTLKIQRTERGDSAVYLCASSQQGLAGGGAYNEQFFGPGTRLTVL.

This clonotype was observed a handful of times. CDR3 region: CASVWGLYGYTF. The CDR3 DNA reads TGTGCTAGTGTGTGGGGACTCTATGGCTACACCTTC. The chain employs TRBV12-5 and TRBJ1-2, with D perhaps matching TRBD1 (5 bases). The V gene lost 7 bases and the J gene lost 4 bases, with 10 bases spanning the gap. CDR3 length: 12 residues. Germline V CDR1 and CDR2: LGHNT, FRNRAP.